This passage covers 3 T cell receptor beta chains from one sample sequenced in a study of identical twins. A single record per CDR3 protein comes from TCRdb applying MiXCR to the 5' RACE reads. This sample carries nearly 900,000 distinct CDR3 sequences, 9% to 15% of them seen once, and the ten largest clones take around 1.5%. These records were also assigned to another study, of yellow fever vaccine responses in identical twins.

The specimen was PBMCs. Receptors originate from a woman in her late teens or twenties in good health.

This clonotype was seen a handful of times. The chain links TRBV7-9 to TRBJ2-1; TRBD2 aligns across 8 bases. The J segment lost 6 bases and the V segment lost 5 bases, leaving 12 bases of the junction unmatched. CDR3 size: 16 residues. The germline CDR1 and CDR2 sequences are SEHNR and FQNEAQ (reference sequence). CDR3 in amino acids: CASSRPGLGLGNEQFF. CDR3 nucleotide sequence: TGTGCCAGCAGCCGACCGGGACTAGGGTTAGGCAATGAGCAGTTCTTC.

This clonotype was detected ten times or more. The V and J genes are TRBV2 and TRBJ1-5; D not certain. Per germline, CDR1 SNHLY and CDR2 FYNNEI. The CDR3 has 16 amino acids. The V end lost 4 bases, the J end lost 1 base, and 14 bases lay between the germline ends. CDR3 DNA: TGTGCCAGCAGTGGGACCGTTGAAGGGAGCAATCAGCCCCAGCATTTT. Amino acids: CASSGTVEGSNQPQHF.

This clonotype has just a few counts. The gene calls are TRBV5-5 and TRBJ1-6; no definite D call. This CDR3 has 16 residues. CDR1 SGHKS and CDR2 YYEKEE come from the germline V gene (reference sequence). Trimming took off 0 bases at V and 2 bases at J, with 9 bases between the two ends. CDR3 nucleotides: TGTGCCAGCAGCTTGGCCGGCAGTCCCTATAATTCACCCCTCCACTTT. Translated, it gives CASSLAGSPYNSPLHF.